Here is one T cell receptor beta chain with its context. Its target is unknown. This may stem from a read error, because a much larger clone lies one nucleotide away. This record comes from a study of T-cell reconstitution after alpha-beta-depleted transplantation in children. Study results and caveats: T-cell counts and diversity at one year following transplant were attributed mainly to newly produced T cells. It was surviving recipient T cells and thymic progenitors that gave some patients high TCRbeta diversity at day 60.

In germline, CDR1 is LGHNA, CDR2 YNFKEQ. The length of the CDR3 is 16 residues. Preparation of the TCRbeta library was carried out with unique molecular identifiers. TCRdb fed the PCR reads into MiXCR, producing one record per CDR3 protein. The sample yields 490,000 or so distinct CDR3 sequences, about 10% seen once. The V call is TRBV4-2, the J call TRBJ2-5; maybe TRBD1 (5 bases). The sample in question was PBMCs, obtained before TCRalphabeta/CD19-depleted stem cell transplant. The clonotype was recovered from a child aged 2-15 years with inherited bone marrow failure, due to receive a stem cell transplant. DNA for the CDR3: TGTGCCTGCAGCCAAGGTATCTTCTTAAGGGGAGAGACCCAGTACTTC. Translated, it gives CACSQGIFLRGETQYF.